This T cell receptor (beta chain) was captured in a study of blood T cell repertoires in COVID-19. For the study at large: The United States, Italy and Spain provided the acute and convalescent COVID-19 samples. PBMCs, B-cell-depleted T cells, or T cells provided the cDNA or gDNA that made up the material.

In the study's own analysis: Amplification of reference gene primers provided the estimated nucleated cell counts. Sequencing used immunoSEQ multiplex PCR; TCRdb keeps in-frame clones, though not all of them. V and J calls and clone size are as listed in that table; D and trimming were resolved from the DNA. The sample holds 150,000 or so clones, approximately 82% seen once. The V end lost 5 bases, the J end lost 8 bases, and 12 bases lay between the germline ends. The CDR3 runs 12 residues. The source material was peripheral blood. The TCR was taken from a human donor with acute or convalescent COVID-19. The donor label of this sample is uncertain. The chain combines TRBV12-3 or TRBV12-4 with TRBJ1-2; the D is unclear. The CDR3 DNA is TGTGCCAGCAGTAGCTGGCCGGGGGGCTACACCTTC. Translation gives CASSSWPGGYTF.